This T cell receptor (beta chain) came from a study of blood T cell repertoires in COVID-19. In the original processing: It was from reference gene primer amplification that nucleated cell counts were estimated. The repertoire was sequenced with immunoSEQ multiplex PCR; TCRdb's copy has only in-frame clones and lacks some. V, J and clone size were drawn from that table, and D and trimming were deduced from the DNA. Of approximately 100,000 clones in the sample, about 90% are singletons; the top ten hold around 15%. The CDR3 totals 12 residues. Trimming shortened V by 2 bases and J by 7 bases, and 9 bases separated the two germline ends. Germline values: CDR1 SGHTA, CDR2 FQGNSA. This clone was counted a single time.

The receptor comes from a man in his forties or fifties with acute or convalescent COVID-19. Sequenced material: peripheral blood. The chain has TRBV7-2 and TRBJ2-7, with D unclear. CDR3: CASSLFGIEQYF. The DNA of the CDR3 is TGTGCCAGCAGCTTATTCGGTATAGAGCAGTACTTC.